What follows describes a single T cell receptor (beta chain). The sample holds one count of this clone. Its binding antigen is unknown. No base quality values were provided; no much bigger clone lies one nucleotide off. The label giving this sample's time point can be read as: about 28 days (+/-7) after the second vaccine dose. AZD1222 recipients given second doses at about 4 weeks or at about 12 weeks were pooled, since spike-specific TCR depth and breadth were not found to differ between the two schedules. Vaccinee samples came from UK trials COV001 and COV002, including a single-blind randomized controlled phase 2/3 trial of AZD1222 (ChAdOx1 nCoV-19) in healthy adults. For TCRbeta chain sequencing, PBMC samples were collected from trial participants at day 0 and at day 28 after the second dose. The data were obtained in a study of T cell responses to AZD1222 COVID-19 vaccine (dated by TCRdb to the early 2020s). In the study overall: A total of roughly 240 trial participants underwent TCR sequencing, of whom roughly 210 received two doses of AZD1222 and about 25 received two doses of the MenACWY control vaccine. Trial participants were enrolled into age subgroups of 18-55, 56-69 and 70-plus years, which contained around 150, 29 and 61 TCR-sequenced participants, respectively.

The study at large found these results: Vaccine-associated CD4 TCRs spanned the whole spike protein, with dominant responses in regions 160-218 and 743-854. Because no day 14 peak-response samples were available, repertoires were characterized only after the peak T cell response. Conclusions about previously exposed vaccinees were limited because only a handful of AZD1222 recipients were SARS-CoV-2 seropositive at baseline. In the small 56-69-year group, the increase in depth fell short of significance, most likely because of low power. Spike-specific TCR breadth and depth rose significantly after two AZD1222 doses compared with day 0 and with MenACWY recipients. Reportedly, almost half of the unique spike-specific TCRs recognized epitopes lying outside the regions that are mutated in the B.1.351 and B.1.1.7 variants. Participants were mostly white British and included more females than males, and it was suggested by the authors that clonal diversity may have been underestimated.

As encoded in the germline V gene, CDR1 is MNHEY while CDR2 is SVGAGI. V lost 8 bases and J lost 10 bases; the stretch between them is 14 bases long. The CDR3 measures 11 amino acids from cysteine to phenylalanine. The read is trimmed to its CDR3 DNA, 33 bases read in frame from base 1. The CDR3 regions of human TCRbeta chains were analyzed by immunosequencing. The authors' pipeline ran thus. Repertoire TCRs were checked for matches against a reference library of SARS-CoV-2-specific TCRs that had been generated using the MIRA antigen-specificity platform. Breadth was defined as the fraction of unique TCRs that were SARS-CoV-2-associated. Depth was defined as the fraction of total T cells that were SARS-CoV-2-associated. Using the MIRA data, every spike-specific TCR was mapped to the spike region that the TCR reacted to and assigned to either a CD4 or a CD8 class. Log10-transformed breadth and depth values were compared by one-way ANOVA with Sidak's multiple comparisons tests. Here the immuneACCESS table is served through TCRdb, limited to in-frame sequences with V and J called. Missing clones are a known gap in these copies; in checked studies unresolved V genes cover under half, and the rest lacks a known reason. The V and J calls and clone size come from that table; D and trimming were worked out from the DNA. Present in this sample are 150,000 to 200,000 clones, more than 85% of which were seen just once. Of the sample, 1% to 1.5% falls within the top ten clones.

The sequences come from peripheral blood, collected 28 days after the second AZD1222 dose. Rearrangement joined TRBV6-5 to TRBJ1-1, with the D gene call left open. This receptor was identified in an adult who received the AZD1222 COVID-19 vaccine. CDR3 reads: CASSLKPTAFF. The DNA sequence is as follows: TGTGCCAGCTCGTTAAAACCTACAGCTTTCTTT.